The clone carrying this T cell receptor beta chain appeared a few times. The antigen remains unidentified. The CDR3 covers 16 residues. CDR1 and CDR2 from the germline V gene are SGHTA and FQGNSA. The V gene lost 5 bases and the J gene lost 5 bases, with 21 bases spanning the gap. These data are taken from a study of T-cell memory formation after mild COVID-19. TCRdb reprocessed the 5' RACE reads via MiXCR and lists one record per CDR3 protein. The sample yields over 500,000 distinct CDR3 sequences, around 15% seen once. General study results and limits: Mainly in CM and EM were contracting CD4+ clones; CD8+ were in EMRA.

V usage is TRBV7-2 and J usage is TRBJ1-2; D is uncertain. This clonotype was obtained from an adult woman who had mild COVID-19 (a few samples of this study predate the infection). Cell type and time point are not known. Sequencing input: PBMCs or a T cell subset sorted from them (not recorded which). The CDR3 nucleotides are TGTGCCAGCAGCGCGGACGGATTCTTACTGTCTTATGGCTACACCTTC. Its translation: CASSADGFLLSYGYTF.